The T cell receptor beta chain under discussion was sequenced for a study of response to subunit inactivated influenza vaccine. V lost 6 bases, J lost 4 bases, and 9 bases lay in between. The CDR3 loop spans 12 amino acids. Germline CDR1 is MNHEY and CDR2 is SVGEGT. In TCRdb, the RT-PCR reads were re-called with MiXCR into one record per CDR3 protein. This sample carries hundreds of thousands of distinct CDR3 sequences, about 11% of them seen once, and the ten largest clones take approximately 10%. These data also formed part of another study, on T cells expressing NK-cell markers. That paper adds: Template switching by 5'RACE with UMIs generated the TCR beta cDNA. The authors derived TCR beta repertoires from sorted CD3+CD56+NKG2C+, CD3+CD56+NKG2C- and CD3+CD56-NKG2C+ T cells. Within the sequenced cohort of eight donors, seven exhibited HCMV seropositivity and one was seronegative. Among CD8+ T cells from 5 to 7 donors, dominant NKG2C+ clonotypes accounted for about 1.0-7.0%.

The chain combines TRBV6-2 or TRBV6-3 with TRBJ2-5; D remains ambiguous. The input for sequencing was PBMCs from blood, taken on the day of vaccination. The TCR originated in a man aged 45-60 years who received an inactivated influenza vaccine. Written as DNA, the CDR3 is TGTGCCAGCAGCACTGCCGGAGAGACCCAGTACTTC. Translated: CASSTAGETQYF.